This paragraph reports one T cell receptor beta chain. The antigen it binds to is not known. Base qualities are missing; no much larger clone stands one base away. Genomic DNA was isolated from the sorted cells so that the TCRbeta CDR3 region could be sequenced. The immunoSEQ Assay was used for sequencing of TCRbeta CDR3 regions. The immuneACCESS repertoire file appears here via TCRdb, limited to in-frame rearrangements. These files lack a portion of the clones; in checked studies, under half of the deficit traces to unresolved V genes, and the cause of the others is not known. This sample lists fewer than 55,000 clones; roughly four fifths were detected once. Approximately 0.62% of the sample is in the top ten clones. The trial excluded patients who had a history of autoimmune disease or who were on systemic immunosuppression. Peripheral blood for TCR sequencing was drawn from every dose cohort at baseline, at cycle 4 day 1 and at cycle 7 day 1. The samples were drawn from a first-in-human, open-label, multicenter phase I dose-escalation trial of ivuxolimab. Adults with locally advanced or metastatic melanoma, renal cell carcinoma, hepatocellular carcinoma or head and neck squamous cell carcinoma were enrolled in the trial. Before TCR sequencing, CD4+ T cells and CD8+ T cells from peripheral blood were sorted into separate populations.

The sample is drawn from a study of OX40 agonist ivuxolimab in advanced cancers. About the full investigation: Ivuxolimab was a fully human IgG2 agonistic monoclonal antibody targeting the costimulatory receptor OX40 (CD134). Intravenous ivuxolimab was administered to patients every 2 weeks at six dose levels: 0.01, 0.1, 0.3, 1.5, 3 and 10 mg/kg. Of the approximately 53 patients in dose escalation, 19 had hepatocellular carcinoma, some 15 had melanoma, 9 had renal cell carcinoma and 9 had head and neck cancer. A male proportion of under 85% and a mean age of approximately 58 years, ranging from about 23 to 90, were recorded for the dose-escalation cohort. Patients were allowed to have had prior anti-PD-1, anti-PD-L1 or anti-CTLA-4 therapy, and around 37% of the dose-escalation patients had previously received checkpoint inhibitors. Partial responses were achieved by three dose-escalation patients, of whom one had hepatocellular carcinoma and two had cutaneous melanoma. Peripheral TCRbeta sequencing was intended to test whether TCR sequence diversity was altered and clonal T-cell expansion was caused by ivuxolimab. The paper reports the monotherapy dose-escalation portion (N of about 52 patients) of the phase I ivuxolimab trial.

Study-level results and caveats: In the 0.1-3.0 mg/kg groups, partial responders had among the lowest normalized peripheral clonal expansion, particularly in CD8+ T cells. The antigen specificity of the clonally expanded peripheral T cells was not determined. At doses of 0.1 to 3.0 mg/kg, clonal expansion of both CD4+ and CD8+ blood T cells was observed from baseline to week 6. Low levels of normalized T-cell clonal expansion were also seen in some patients who did not respond. After ivuxolimab, CD8+ T cells had more expanded clones than CD4+ T cells on average.

The junction shows trimming of 3 bases on V and 2 bases on J, and the gene matches do not reach 9 bases of it. Taken from the germline V gene, the CDR1 and CDR2 loops are MDHEN and SYDVKM. The CDR3 runs 17 residues from the cysteine to the phenylalanine. This entry keeps only the CDR3 DNA: 51 bases, framed from base 1. This receptor chain uses TRBV28 and TRBJ2-7, and 11 junctional nucleotides match TRBD2. Sequenced here: CD4+ or CD8+ T cells sorted from blood, sampled in a trial of the OX40 agonist ivuxolimab. The clonotype comes from an adult with an advanced solid tumor such as melanoma, head and neck, liver or kidney cancer. The CDR3 is CASSLFSGGARTYEQYF. The nucleotides are TGTGCCAGCAGTTTGTTTAGCGGGGGGGCCAGGACCTACGAGCAGTACTTC.